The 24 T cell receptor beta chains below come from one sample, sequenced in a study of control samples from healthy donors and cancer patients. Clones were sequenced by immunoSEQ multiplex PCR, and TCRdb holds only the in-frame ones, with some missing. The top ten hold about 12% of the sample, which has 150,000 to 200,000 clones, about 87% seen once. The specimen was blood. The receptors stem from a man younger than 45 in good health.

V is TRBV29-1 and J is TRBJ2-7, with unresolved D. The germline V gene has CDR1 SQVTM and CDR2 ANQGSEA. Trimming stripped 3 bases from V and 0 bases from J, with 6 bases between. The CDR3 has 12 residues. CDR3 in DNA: TGCAGCGTTGAGGCCAGCTCCTACGAGCAGTACTTC. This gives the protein CSVEASSYEQYF.

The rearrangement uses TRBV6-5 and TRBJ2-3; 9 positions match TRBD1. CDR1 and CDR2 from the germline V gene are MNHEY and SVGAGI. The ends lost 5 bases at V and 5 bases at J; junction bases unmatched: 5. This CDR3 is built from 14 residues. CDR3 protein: CASSRTGDGDTQYF. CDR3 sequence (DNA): TGTGCCAGCAGTCGGACAGGGGATGGAGATACGCAGTATTTT.

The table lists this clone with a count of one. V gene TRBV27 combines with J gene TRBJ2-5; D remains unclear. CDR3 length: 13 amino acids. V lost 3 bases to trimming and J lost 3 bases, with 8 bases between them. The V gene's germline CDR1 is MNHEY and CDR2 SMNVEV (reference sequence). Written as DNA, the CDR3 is TGTGCCAGCAGTTTCACACAGAAAGAGACCCAGTACTTC. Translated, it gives CASSFTQKETQYF.

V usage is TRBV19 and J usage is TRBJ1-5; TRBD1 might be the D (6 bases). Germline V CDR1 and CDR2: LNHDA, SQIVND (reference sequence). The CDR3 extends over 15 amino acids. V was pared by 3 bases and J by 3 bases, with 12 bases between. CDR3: CASSMKQGSNQPQHF. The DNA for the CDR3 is TGTGCCAGTAGTATGAAACAGGGATCCAATCAGCCCCAGCATTTT.

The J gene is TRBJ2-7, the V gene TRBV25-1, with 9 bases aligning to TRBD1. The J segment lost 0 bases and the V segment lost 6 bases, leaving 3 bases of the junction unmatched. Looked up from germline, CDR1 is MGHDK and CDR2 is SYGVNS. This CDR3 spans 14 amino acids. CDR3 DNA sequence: TGTGCCAGCAGGGGACAGGGAAGCTCCTACGAGCAGTACTTC. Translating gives CASRGQGSSYEQYF.

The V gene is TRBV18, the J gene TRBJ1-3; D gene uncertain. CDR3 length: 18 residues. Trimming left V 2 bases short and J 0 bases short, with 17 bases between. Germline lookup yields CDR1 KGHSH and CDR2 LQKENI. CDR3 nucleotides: TGTGCCAGCTCACCAAAGCGGTCCCTTCCTACCTCTGGAAACACCATATATTTT. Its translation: CASSPKRSLPTSGNTIYF.

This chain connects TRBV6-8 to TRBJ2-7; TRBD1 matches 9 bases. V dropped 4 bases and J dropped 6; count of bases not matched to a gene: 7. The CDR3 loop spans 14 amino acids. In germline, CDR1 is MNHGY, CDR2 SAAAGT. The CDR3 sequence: CASSWGQGLSEQYF. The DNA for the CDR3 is TGTGCCAGCAGTTGGGGACAGGGACTCTCCGAGCAGTACTTC.

The CDR3 sequence is CASSNGGNTGELFF. Written as DNA, the CDR3 is TGTGCCAGCAGTAACGGGGGGAACACCGGGGAGCTGTTTTTT. V is TRBV27 and J is TRBJ2-2; possible D gene TRBD2, 6 bases. The CDR3 is made up of 14 amino acids. V lost 5 bases, J lost 1 base, and 8 bases lay in between. Germline assignment: CDR1 MNHEY and CDR2 SMNVEV (reference sequence).

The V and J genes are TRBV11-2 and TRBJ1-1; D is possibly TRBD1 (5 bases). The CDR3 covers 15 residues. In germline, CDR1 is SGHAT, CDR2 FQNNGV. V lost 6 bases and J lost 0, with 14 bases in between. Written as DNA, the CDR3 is TGTGCCAGCAGGGAGATCCTAGGGGTGAACACTGAAGCTTTCTTT. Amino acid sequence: CASREILGVNTEAFF.

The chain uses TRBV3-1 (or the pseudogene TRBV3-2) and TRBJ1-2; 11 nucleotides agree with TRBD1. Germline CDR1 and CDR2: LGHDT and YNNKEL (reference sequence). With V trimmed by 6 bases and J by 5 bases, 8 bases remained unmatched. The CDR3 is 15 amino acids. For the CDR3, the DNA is TGTGCCAGCAGGCCGGGACAGGGGGTAGATTATGGCTACACCTTC. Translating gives CASRPGQGVDYGYTF.

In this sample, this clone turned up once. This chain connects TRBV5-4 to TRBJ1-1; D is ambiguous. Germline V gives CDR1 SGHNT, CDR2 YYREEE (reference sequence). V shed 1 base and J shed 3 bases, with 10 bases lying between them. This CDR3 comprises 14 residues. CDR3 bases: TGTGCCAGCAGCTTGTTCCCCCGGGACACTGAAGCTTTCTTT. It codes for CASSLFPRDTEAFF.

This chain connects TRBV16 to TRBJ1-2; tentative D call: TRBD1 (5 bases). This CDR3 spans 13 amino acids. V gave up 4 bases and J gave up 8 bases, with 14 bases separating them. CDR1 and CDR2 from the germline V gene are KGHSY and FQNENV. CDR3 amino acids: CASSLGYQGGYTF. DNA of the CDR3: TGTGCCAGCAGCCTCGGATACCAGGGAGGCTACACCTTC. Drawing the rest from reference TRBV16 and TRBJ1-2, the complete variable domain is GEEVAQTPKHLVRGEGQKAKLYCAPIKGHSYVFWYQQVLKNEFKFLISFQNENVFDETGMPKERFSAKCLPNSPCSLEIQATKLEDSAVYFCASSLGYQGGYTFGSGTRLTVV.

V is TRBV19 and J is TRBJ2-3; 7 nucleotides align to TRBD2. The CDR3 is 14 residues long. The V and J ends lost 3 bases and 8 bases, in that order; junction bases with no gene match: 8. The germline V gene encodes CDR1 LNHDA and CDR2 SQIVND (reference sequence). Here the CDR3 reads CASSMGRDGGTQYF. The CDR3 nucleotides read TGTGCCAGTAGTATGGGGAGGGATGGGGGTACGCAGTATTTT.

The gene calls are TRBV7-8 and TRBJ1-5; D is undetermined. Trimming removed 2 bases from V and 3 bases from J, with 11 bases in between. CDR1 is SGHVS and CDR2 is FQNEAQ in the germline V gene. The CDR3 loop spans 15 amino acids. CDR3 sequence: CASSLSTPLNQPQHF. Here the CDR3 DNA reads TGTGCCAGCAGCTTATCGACCCCCCTCAATCAGCCCCAGCATTTT.

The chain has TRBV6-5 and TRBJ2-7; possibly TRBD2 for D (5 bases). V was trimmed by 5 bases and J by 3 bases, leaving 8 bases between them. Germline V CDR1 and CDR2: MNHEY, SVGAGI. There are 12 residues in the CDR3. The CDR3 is CASSPRDYEQYF. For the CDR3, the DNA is TGTGCCAGCAGTCCCCGGGACTACGAGCAGTACTTC.

The CDR3 DNA is TGTGCCATCAGTGACCCGGTGGGGGGCCTCCCTATTAACTATGGCTACACCTTC. It is translated as CAISDPVGGLPINYGYTF. The chain joins TRBV10-3 to TRBJ1-2; D might be TRBD1 (6 bases). The germline V gene encodes CDR1 ENHRY and CDR2 SYGVKD. This CDR3 region has 18 residues. The V end was cut by 3 bases, the J end by 1 base, with 21 bases between.

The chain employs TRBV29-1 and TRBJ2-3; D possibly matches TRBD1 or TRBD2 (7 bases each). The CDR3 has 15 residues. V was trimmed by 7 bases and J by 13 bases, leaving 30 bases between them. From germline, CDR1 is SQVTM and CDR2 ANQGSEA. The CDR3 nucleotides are TGCAGCGCCCTGGGGACAGAGGACGGGGGGTATGACGAGTATTTT. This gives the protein CSALGTEDGGYDEYF.

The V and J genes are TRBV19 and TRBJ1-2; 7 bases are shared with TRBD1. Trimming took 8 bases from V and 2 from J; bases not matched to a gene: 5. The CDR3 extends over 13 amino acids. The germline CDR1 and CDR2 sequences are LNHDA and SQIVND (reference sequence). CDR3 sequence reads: CASRGQTNYGYTF. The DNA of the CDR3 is TGTGCCAGTCGGGGACAGACCAACTATGGCTACACCTTC.

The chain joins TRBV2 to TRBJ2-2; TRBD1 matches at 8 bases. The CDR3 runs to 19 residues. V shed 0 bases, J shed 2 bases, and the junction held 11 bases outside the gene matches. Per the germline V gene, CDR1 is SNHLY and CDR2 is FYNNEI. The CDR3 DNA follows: TGTGCCAGCAGTGAAGCGCTTTTGGACGGGACAGGCAACACCGGGGAGCTGTTTTTT. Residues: CASSEALLDGTGNTGELFF.

CDR3 residues: CAQSVKYEQYF. CDR3 in DNA: TGTGCCCAATCGGTAAAATACGAGCAGTACTTC. The genes are TRBV30 and TRBJ2-7; the D is unclear. With 8 bases removed from V and 4 bases from J, the gap between germline ends came to 12 bases. CDR1 and CDR2 from the germline V gene are GTSNPN and SVGIG (reference sequence). CDR3 length: 11 amino acids.

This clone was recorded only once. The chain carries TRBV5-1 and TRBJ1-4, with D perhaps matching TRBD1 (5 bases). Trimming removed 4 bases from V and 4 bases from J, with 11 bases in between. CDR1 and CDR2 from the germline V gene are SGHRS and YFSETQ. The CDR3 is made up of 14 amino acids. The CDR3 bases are TGCGCCAGCAGCGTCCAGGGCGGTAATGAAAAACTGTTTTTT. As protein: CASSVQGGNEKLFF.

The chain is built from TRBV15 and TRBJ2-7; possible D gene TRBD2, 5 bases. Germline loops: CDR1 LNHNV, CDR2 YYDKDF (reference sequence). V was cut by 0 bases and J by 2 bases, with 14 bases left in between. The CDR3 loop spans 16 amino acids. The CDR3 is CATSRDPLAAAYEQYF. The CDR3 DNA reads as TGTGCCACCAGCAGAGATCCGCTAGCCGCCGCCTACGAGCAGTACTTC.

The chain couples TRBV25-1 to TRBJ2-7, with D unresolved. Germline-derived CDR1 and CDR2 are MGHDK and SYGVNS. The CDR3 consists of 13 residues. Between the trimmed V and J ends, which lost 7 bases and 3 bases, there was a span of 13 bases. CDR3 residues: CASTGGNNYEQYF. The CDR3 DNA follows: TGTGCCAGCACGGGCGGCAACAACTACGAGCAGTACTTC.

The CDR3 nucleotides are TGTGCCACCAGTGACAGAGATCAGCCCCAGCATTTT. This gives the protein CATSDRDQPQHF. J is TRBJ1-5 and V is TRBV24-1; D uncertain. Trimming cost V 4 bases and J 5 bases, with 5 bases left between them. In germline, CDR1 is KGHDR, CDR2 SFDVKD. The CDR3 runs to 12 residues.